This is a list of T cell receptor beta chains from one sample in a study of post-analysis software for immune sequencing data. TCRdb analysed the PCR reads with MiXCR anew, one entry per CDR3 protein. This sample has 650,000 to 850,000 distinct CDR3 sequences, with 53% found just once. The sequenced material came from blood. Receptors were obtained from a girl aged 5 to 17 with multiple sclerosis. Each CDR3 is given with its conserved first and last residue. Fields, in order: J gene, CDR3 length, V gene, CDR3 protein.

TRBJ1-1	14	TRBV4-2	CASSLSNRGTEAFF
TRBJ2-3	14	TRBV12-3/TRBV12-4	CASSFRGRADTQYF
TRBJ1-2	12	TRBV29-1	CSVTDSNYGYTF
-	14	TRBV6-5	CASSYRGGAYEQYF
TRBJ2-1	17	TRBV5-5	CASSLVLAGGPGDEQFF
TRBJ2-5	15	TRBV6-5	CASSYGQGGEETQYF
TRBJ2-7	15	TRBV4-1	CASSHPGPTTYEQYF
TRBJ2-3	13	TRBV6-6	CASSYSEGASQYF
TRBJ1-2	17	TRBV6-6	CASSPPPGVRAVYGYTF
TRBJ2-1	15	TRBV11-2	CASSLWGDPYNEQFF
TRBJ2-1	14	TRBV29-1	CSVPGTGTVREQFF
TRBJ2-4	15	TRBV5-1	CASSVGQGVIYELYF
TRBJ2-5	14	TRBV29-1	CSVSGRAWGETQYF
TRBJ2-3	16	TRBV19	CASSILSGTSTDTQYF
TRBJ1-2	16	TRBV6-5	CASSYSRTGGIDGYTF
-	14	TRBV7-2	CASSLGGGRSEQYF
TRBJ1-2	13	TRBV3-1	CASSPGPLGGYTF
TRBJ2-7	14	TRBV3-1	CASSQDVWGDEQYF
TRBJ2-1	20	TRBV7-7	CASSLGPLAGGRLSYNEQFF
TRBJ1-1	15	TRBV29-1	CSVVFRGAGRTEAFF
TRBJ1-5	15	TRBV18	CASSPVAGGNQPQHF
TRBJ1-1	17	TRBV6-1	CASSLLTPGQLNTEAFF
TRBJ1-5	16	TRBV20-1	CSAKGKDAMGNQPQHF
TRBJ2-7	16	TRBV2	CASCLAGGEGAYEQYF
TRBJ1-6	15	TRBV12-3/TRBV12-4	CASRVTGTGNSPLHF
TRBJ2-3	15	TRBV25-1	CASFFIAENSGTQYF
TRBJ2-1	14	TRBV5-1	CASSLAKGMSEQFF
TRBJ2-7	13	TRBV3-1	CASSRRTSGEQYF
TRBJ2-1	16	TRBV12-3/TRBV12-4	CASSSPRGWKGNEQFF
TRBJ2-4	15	TRBV5-1	CASSPIRGDDNIQYF
TRBJ2-5	14	TRBV5-1	CASKDIRASETQYF
TRBJ2-7	17	TRBV24-1	CATSDPGSGASSYEQYF
TRBJ2-3	14	TRBV29-1	CSVGGSATGDTQYF
TRBJ2-1	14	TRBV20-1	CSARASGGAGEQFF
TRBJ1-6	12	TRBV29-1	CSAGGRGSPLHF
TRBJ2-1	15	TRBV12-3/TRBV12-4	CASSLVFGENNEQFF
TRBJ1-1	13	TRBV10-3	CAISPGPPTEAFF
TRBJ2-7	15	TRBV12-3/TRBV12-4	CASSLRAGPLYEQYF
TRBJ2-4	12	TRBV29-1	CSVEVAKNIQYF
TRBJ2-7	12	TRBV12-3/TRBV12-4	CASSFGDLEQYF
TRBJ2-7	15	TRBV20-1	CSAPSGQGTVYEQYF
TRBJ2-1	18	TRBV10-3	CAISEDPGQGYSYNEQFF
TRBJ2-1	14	TRBV7-9	CASSLEAGGSEQFF
-	15	TRBV9	CASSVSPDRVYEQYF
TRBJ1-5	14	TRBV6-5	CASSYYQGSQPQHF
TRBJ2-7	13	TRBV29-1	CSVVLALPYEQYF
TRBJ2-5	15	TRBV11-2	CASSLAPSGAETQYF
TRBJ2-1	17	TRBV19	CASSIGTSGARDNEQFF
TRBJ2-3	14	TRBV12-3/TRBV12-4	CASSPTASTDTQYF
TRBJ2-1	14	TRBV20-1	CSAPQTGGYNEQFF